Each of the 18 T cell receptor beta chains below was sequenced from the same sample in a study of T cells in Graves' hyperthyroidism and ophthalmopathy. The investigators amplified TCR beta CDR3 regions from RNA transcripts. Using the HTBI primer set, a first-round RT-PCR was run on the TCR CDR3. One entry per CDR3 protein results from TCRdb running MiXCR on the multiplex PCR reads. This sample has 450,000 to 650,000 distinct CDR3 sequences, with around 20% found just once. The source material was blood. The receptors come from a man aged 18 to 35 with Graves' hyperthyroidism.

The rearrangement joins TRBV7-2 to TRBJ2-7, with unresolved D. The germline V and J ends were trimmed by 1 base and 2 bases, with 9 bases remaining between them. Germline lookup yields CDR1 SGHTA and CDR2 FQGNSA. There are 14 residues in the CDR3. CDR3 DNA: TGTGCCAGCAGCTTAGGCTCTAACGCCTACGAGCAGTACTTC. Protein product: CASSLGSNAYEQYF.

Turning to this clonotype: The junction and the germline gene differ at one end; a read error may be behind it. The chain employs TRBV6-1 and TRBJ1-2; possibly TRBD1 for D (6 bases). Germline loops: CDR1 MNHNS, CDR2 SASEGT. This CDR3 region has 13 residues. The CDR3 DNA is TGTGCCAGCTGCCCATGGGACAACTTTGGCTACACCTTC. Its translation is CASCPWDNFGYTF.

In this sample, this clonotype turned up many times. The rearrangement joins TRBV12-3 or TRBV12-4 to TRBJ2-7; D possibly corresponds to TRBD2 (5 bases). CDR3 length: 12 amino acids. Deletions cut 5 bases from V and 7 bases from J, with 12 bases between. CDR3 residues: CASSPTDFEQYF. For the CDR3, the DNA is TGTGCCAGCAGTCCTACGGACTTTGAGCAGTACTTC.

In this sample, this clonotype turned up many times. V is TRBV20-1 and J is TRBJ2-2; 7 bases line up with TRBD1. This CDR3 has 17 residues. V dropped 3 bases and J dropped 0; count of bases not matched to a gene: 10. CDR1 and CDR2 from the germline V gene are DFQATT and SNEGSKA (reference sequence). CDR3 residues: CSASRGRQGANTGELFF. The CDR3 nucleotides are TGCAGTGCTAGCAGGGGGAGACAGGGCGCGAACACCGGGGAGCTGTTTTTT.

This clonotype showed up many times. The CDR3 loop is CASSLGWNNSPLHF. The CDR3 DNA reads as TGTGCCAGCAGCTTGGGGTGGAATAATTCACCCCTCCACTTT. The chain joins TRBV11-2 to TRBJ1-6; D is unresolved. The CDR3 is 14 residues long. The germline V gene encodes CDR1 SGHAT and CDR2 FQNNGV. V was shortened by 3 bases and J by 5 bases, with 8 bases between the two germline ends. The full variable domain, with the rest looked up from reference TRBV11-2 and TRBJ1-6, is EAGVAQSPRYKIIEKRQSVAFWCNPISGHATLYWYQQILGQGPKLLIQFQNNGVVDDSQLPKDRFSAERLKGVDSTLKIQPAKLEDSAVYLCASSLGWNNSPLHFGNGTRLTVT.

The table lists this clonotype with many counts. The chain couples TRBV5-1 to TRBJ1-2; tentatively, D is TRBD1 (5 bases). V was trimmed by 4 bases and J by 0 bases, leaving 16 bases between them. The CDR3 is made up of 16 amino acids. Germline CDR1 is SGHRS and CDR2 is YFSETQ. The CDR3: CASSEDGTGTNYGYTF. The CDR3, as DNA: TGCGCCAGCAGCGAGGACGGGACGGGCACTAACTATGGCTACACCTTC.

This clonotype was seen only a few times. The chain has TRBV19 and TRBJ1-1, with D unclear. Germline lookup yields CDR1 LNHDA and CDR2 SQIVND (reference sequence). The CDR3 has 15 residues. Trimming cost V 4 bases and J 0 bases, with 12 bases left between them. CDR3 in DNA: TGTGCCAGTAGTACCGGGGTAGGAATGAACACTGAAGCTTTCTTT. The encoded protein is CASSTGVGMNTEAFF. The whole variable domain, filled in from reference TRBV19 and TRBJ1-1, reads DGGITQSPKYLFRKEGQNVTLSCEQNLNHDAMYWYRQDPGQGLRLIYYSQIVNDFQKGDIAEGYSVSREKKESFPLTVTSAQKNPTAFYLCASSTGVGMNTEAFFGQGTRLTVV.

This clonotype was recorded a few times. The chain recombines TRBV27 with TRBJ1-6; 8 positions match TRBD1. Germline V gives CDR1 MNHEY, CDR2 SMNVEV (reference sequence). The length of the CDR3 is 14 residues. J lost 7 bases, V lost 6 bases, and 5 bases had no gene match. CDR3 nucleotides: TGTGCCAGCAGGGGGCAGGGGGCGAATTCACCCCTCCACTTT. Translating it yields CASRGQGANSPLHF.

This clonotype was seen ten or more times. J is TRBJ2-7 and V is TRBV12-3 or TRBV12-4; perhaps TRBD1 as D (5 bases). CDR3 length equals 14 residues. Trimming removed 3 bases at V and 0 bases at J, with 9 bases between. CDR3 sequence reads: CASSFDRASYEQYF. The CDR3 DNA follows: TGTGCCAGCAGTTTTGACAGAGCCTCCTACGAGCAGTACTTC.

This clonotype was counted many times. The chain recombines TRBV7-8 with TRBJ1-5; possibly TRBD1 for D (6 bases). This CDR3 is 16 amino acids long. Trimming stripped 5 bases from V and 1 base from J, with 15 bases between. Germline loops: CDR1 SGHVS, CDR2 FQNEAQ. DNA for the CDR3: TGTGCCAGCAGCACCATACAGGGACGAAGCAATCAGCCCCAGCATTTT. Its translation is CASSTIQGRSNQPQHF.

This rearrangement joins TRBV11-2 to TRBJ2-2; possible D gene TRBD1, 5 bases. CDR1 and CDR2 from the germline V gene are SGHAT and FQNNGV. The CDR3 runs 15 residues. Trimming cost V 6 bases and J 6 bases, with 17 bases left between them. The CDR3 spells CASRKAFRVPGELFF. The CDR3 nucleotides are TGTGCCAGCAGGAAGGCCTTCAGGGTTCCCGGGGAGCTGTTTTTT.

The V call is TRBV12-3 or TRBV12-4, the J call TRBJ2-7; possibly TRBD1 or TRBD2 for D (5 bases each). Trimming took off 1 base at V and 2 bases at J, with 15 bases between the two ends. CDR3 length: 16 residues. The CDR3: CASSLDPGWGTYEQYF. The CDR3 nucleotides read TGTGCCAGCAGTTTAGACCCGGGGTGGGGGACCTACGAGCAGTACTTC.

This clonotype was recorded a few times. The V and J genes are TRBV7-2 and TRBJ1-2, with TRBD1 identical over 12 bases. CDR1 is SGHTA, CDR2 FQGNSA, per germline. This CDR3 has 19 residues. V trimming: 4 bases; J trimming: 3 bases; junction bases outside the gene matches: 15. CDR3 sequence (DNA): TGTGCCAGCAGCTCATCCGGGACAGGGGGCCCTCTGGGATACTATGGCTACACCTTC. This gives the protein CASSSSGTGGPLGYYGYTF.

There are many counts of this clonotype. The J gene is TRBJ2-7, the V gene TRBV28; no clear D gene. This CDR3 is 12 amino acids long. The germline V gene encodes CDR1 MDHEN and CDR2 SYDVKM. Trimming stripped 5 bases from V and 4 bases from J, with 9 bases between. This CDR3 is CASSRFMYEQYF. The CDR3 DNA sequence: TGTGCCAGCAGTCGCTTCATGTACGAGCAGTACTTC.

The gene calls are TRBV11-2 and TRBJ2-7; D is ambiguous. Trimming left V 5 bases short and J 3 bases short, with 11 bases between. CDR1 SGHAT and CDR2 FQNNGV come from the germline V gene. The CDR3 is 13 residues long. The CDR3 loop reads CASSRPGYYEQYF. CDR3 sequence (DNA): TGTGCCAGCAGCCGTCCCGGGTACTACGAGCAGTACTTC.

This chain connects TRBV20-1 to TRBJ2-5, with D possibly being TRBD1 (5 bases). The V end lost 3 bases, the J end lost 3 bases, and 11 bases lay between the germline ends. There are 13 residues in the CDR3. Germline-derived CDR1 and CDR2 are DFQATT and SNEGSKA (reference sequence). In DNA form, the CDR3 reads TGCAGTGCTAGGGCCAGGGTAAAAGAGACCCAGTACTTC. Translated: CSARARVKETQYF.

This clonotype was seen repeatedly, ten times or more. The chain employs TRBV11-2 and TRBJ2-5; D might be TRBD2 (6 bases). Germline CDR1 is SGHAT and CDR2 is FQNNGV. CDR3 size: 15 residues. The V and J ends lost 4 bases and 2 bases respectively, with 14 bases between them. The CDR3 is CASSSPRAGQETQYF. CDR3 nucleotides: TGTGCCAGCAGCTCCCCCCGGGCGGGGCAAGAGACCCAGTACTTC.

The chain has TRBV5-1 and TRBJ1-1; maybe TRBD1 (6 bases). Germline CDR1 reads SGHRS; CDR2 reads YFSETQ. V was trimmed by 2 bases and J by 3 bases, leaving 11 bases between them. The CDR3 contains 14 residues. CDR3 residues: CASSFGGQDTEAFF. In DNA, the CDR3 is TGCGCCAGCAGCTTCGGGGGGCAAGACACTGAAGCTTTCTTT.